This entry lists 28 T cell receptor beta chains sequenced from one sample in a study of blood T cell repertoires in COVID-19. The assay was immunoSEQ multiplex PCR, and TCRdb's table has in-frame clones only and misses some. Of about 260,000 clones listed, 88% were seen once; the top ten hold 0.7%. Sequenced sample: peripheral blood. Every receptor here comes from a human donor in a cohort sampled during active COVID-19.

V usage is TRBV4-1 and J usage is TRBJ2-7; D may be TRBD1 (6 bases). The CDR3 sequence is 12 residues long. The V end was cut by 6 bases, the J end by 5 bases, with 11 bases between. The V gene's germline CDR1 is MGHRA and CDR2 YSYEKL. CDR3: CASRRGSDEQYF. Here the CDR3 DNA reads TGCGCCAGCAGAAGGGGGTCCGACGAGCAGTACTTC.

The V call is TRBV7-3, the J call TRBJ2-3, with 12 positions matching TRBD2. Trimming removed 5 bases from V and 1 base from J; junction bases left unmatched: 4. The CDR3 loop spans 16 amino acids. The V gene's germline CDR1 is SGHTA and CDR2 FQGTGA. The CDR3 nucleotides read TGTGCCAGCAGCCCCGGGACTAGCGGGCGCACAGATACGCAGTATTTT. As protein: CASSPGTSGRTDTQYF.

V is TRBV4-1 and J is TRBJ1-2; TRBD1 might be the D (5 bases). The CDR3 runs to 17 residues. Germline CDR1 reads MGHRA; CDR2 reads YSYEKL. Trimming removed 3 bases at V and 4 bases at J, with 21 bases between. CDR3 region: CASSHAMGGPPTYGYTF. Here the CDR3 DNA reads TGCGCCAGCAGCCACGCCATGGGGGGACCTCCCACCTATGGCTACACCTTC.

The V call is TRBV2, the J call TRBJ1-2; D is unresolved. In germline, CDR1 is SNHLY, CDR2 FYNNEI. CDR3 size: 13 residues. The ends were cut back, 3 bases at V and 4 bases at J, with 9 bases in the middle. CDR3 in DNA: TGTGCCAGCAGTGACAGCGAGCGCTATGGCTACACCTTC. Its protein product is CASSDSERYGYTF. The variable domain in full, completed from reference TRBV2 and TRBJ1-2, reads EPEVTQTPSHQVTQMGQEVILRCVPISNHLYFYWYRQILGQKVEFLVSFYNNEISEKSEIFDDQFSVERPDGSNFTLKIRSTKLEDSAMYFCASSDSERYGYTFGSGTRLTVV.

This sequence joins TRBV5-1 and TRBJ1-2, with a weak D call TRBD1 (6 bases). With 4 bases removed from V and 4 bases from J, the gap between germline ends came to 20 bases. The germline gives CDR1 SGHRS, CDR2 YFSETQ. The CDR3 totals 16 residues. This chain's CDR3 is CASSQGPGEGVYGYTF. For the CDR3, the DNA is TGCGCCAGCAGCCAGGGGCCGGGGGAGGGAGTCTATGGCTACACCTTC.

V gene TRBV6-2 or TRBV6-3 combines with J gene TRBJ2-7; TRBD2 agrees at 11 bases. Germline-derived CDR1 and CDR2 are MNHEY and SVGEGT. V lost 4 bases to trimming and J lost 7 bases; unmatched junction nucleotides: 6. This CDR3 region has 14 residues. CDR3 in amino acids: CASSLLAGAGEQYF. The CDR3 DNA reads TGTGCCAGCAGTTTACTAGCGGGAGCAGGTGAGCAGTACTTC.

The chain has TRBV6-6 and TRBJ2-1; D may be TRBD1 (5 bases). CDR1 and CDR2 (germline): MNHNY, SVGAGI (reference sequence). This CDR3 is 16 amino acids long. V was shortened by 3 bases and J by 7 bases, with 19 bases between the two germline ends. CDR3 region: CASSYAPRAGENEQFF. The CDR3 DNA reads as TGTGCCAGCAGTTATGCTCCCAGGGCTGGAGAAAATGAGCAGTTCTTC.

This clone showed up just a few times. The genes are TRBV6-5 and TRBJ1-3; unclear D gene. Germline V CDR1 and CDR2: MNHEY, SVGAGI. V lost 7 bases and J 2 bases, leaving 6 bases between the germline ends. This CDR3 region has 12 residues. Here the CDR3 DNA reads TGTGCCAGCATCTCTACTGGAAACACCATATATTTT. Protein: CASISTGNTIYF.

CDR3 region: CASSSPGLYEQYF. CDR3 nucleotide sequence: TGTGCCAGCAGCTCTCCGGGTCTCTACGAGCAGTACTTC. The chain couples TRBV7-9 to TRBJ2-7; D remains unclear. Germline V gives CDR1 SEHNR, CDR2 FQNEAQ (reference sequence). The ends were cut back, 4 bases at V and 3 bases at J, with 10 bases in the middle. There are 13 residues in the CDR3.

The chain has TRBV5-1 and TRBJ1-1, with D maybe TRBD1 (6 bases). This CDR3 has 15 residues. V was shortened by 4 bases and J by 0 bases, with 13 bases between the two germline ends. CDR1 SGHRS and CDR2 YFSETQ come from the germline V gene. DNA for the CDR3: TGCGCCAGCAGCGCAGGGGCGACAGTGAACACTGAAGCTTTCTTT. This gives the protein CASSAGATVNTEAFF.

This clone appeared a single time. As DNA, the CDR3 is TGTGCCAGCAGCTTCGCCCCGGGACAGGAATATTCACCCCTCCACTTT. Its protein product is CASSFAPGQEYSPLHF. V gene TRBV7-2 combines with J gene TRBJ1-6; 8 bases are shared with TRBD1. V dropped 3 bases and J dropped 8; count of bases not matched to a gene: 9. The CDR3 runs 16 residues. Per germline, CDR1 SGHTA and CDR2 FQGNSA.

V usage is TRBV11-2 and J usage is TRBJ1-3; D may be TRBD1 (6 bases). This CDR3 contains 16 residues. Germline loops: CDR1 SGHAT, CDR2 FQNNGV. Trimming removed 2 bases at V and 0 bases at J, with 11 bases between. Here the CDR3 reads CASSLIGDTSGNTIYF. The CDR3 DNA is TGTGCCAGCAGCTTAATAGGGGACACCTCTGGAAACACCATATATTTT.

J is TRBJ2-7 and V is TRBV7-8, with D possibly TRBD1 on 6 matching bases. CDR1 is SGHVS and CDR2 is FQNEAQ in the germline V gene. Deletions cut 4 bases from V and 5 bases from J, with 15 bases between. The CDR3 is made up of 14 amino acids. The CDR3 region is CASSSGGGYDEQYF. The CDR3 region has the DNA TGTGCCAGCAGCTCCGGTGGGGGCTATGACGAGCAGTACTTC.

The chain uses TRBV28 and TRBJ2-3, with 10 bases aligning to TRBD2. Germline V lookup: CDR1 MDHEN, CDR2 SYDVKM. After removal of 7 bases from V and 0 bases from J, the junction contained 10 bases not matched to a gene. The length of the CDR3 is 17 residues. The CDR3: CASTPGLAVLSTDTQYF. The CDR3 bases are TGTGCCAGCACTCCAGGACTAGCGGTCCTTAGCACAGATACGCAGTATTTT. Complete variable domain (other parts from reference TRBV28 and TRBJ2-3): DVKVTQSSRYLVKRTGEKVFLECVQDMDHENMFWYRQDPGLGLRLIYFSYDVKMKEKGDIPEGYSVSREKKERFSLILESASTNQTSMYLCASTPGLAVLSTDTQYFGPGTRLTVL.

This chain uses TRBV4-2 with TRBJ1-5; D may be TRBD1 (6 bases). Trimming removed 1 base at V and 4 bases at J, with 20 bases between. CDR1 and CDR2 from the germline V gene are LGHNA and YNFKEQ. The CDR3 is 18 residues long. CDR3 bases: TGTGCCAGCAGCCAAGTGGGGGCGGGGGGCCTAAGGAATCAGCCCCAGCATTTT. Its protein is CASSQVGAGGLRNQPQHF.

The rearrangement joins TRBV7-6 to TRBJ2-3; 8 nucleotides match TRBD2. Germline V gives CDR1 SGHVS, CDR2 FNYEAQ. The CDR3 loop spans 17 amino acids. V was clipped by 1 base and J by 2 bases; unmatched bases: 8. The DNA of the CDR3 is TGTGCCAGCAGCTTAGATTGGCTAGCGGGTTACACAGATACGCAGTATTTT. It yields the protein CASSLDWLAGYTDTQYF.

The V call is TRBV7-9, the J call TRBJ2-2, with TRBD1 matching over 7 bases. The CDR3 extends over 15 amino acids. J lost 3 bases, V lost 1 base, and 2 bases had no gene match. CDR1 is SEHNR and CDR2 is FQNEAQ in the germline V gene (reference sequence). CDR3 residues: CASSLGDRDTGELFF. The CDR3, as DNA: TGTGCCAGCAGCTTAGGCGACAGGGACACCGGGGAGCTGTTTTTT.

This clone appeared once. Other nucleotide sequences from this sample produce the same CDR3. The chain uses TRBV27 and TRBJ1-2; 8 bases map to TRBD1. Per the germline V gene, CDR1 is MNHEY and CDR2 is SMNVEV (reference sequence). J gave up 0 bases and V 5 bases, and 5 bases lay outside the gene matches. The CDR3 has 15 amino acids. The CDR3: CASSPRQGTNYGYTF. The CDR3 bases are TGTGCCAGCAGTCCACGACAGGGGACTAACTATGGCTACACCTTC.

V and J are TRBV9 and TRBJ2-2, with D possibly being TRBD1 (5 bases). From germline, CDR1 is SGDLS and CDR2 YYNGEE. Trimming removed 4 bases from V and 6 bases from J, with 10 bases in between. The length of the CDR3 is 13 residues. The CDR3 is CASSTQDPGELFF. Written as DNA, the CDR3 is TGTGCCAGCAGCACACAGGATCCCGGGGAGCTGTTTTTT.

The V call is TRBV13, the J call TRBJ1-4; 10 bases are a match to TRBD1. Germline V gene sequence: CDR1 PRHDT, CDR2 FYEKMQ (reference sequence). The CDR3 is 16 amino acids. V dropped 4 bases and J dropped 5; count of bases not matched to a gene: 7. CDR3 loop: CASSSAGTGANEKLFF. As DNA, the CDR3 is TGTGCCAGCAGCTCGGCCGGGACAGGGGCAAATGAAAAACTGTTTTTT.

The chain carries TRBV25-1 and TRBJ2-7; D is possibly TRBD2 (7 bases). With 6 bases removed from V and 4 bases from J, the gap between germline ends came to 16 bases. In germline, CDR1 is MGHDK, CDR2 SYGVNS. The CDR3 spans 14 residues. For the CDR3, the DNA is TGTGCCAGCAGCCGGGGGGCGATTTATTACGAGCAGTACTTC. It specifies CASSRGAIYYEQYF.

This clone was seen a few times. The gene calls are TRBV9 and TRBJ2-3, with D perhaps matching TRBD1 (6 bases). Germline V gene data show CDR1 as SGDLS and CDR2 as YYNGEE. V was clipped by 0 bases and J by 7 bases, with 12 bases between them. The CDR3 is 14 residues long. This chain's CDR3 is CASSVDQGLYTQYF. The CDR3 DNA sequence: TGTGCCAGCAGCGTAGATCAGGGGCTCTATACGCAGTATTTT.

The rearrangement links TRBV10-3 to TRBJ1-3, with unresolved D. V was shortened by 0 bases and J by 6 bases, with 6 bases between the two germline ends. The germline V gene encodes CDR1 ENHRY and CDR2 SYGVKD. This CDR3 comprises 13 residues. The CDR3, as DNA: TGTGCCATCAGTGAGTCTCCCCTAAACACCATATATTTT. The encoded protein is CAISESPLNTIYF.

CDR3 coding DNA: TGTGCCAGTAGTCCTCGTCCAGGGGGTGGCTACACCTTC. Amino acids: CASSPRPGGGYTF. The V gene is TRBV19, the J gene TRBJ1-2; 7 nucleotides align to TRBD1. The germline CDR1 and CDR2 sequences are LNHDA and SQIVND (reference sequence). V lost 5 bases, J lost 7 bases, and 7 bases stayed unmatched. The CDR3 consists of 13 residues.

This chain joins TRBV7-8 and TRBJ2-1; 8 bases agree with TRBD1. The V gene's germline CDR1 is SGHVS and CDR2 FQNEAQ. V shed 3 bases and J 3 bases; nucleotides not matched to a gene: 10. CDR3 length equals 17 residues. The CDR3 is CASSFSPYRGVYNEQFF. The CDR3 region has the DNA TGTGCCAGCAGCTTTTCTCCTTACAGGGGGGTCTACAATGAGCAGTTCTTC.

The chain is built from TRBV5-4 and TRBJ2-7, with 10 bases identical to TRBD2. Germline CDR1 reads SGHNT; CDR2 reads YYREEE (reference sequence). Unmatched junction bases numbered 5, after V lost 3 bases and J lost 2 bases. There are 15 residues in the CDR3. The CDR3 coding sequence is TGTGCCAGCAGCTACTGGACTAGCGGTACCTACGAGCAGTACTTC. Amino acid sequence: CASSYWTSGTYEQYF.

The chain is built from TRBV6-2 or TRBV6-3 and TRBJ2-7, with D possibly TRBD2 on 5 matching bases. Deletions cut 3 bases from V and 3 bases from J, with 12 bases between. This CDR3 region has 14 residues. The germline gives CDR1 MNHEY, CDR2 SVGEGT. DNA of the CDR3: TGTGCCAGCAGTTATTATAGGGAGATCTACGAGCAGTACTTC. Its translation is CASSYYREIYEQYF.

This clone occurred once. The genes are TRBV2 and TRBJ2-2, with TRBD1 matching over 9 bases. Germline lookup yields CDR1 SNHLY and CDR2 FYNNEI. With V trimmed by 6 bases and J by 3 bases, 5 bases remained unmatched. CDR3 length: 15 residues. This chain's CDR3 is CASSPGTGYTGELFF. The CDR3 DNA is TGTGCCAGCAGCCCCGGGACAGGGTACACCGGGGAGCTGTTTTTT.